This T cell receptor beta chain was found in a study of human T cells and chemical hapten exposure. The time point denotes: patch test 3, about 24 weeks after DPC sensitization. Treatment noted: therapeutic diphenylcyclopropenone sensitization with weekly scalp DPC. Germline V CDR1 and CDR2: MNHEY, SVGEGT. The CDR3 runs 13 residues. V lost 0 bases and J lost 0, with 2 bases in between. Via MiXCR, TCRdb re-called the RACE reads, giving one row per CDR3 protein. The sample has 100,000 or so distinct CDR3 sequences, about 34% seen once. The material sequenced was whole blood, taken in connection with sensitization to the hapten diphenylcyclopropenone (DPC). The V gene is TRBV6-2 or TRBV6-3, the J gene TRBJ1-1; no clear D. The sequence came from a man aged 40-49 years with alopecia areata. Some clones in this sample may be carry-over from other donors' samples. For the CDR3, the DNA is TGTGCCAGCAGTTACTCGATGAACACTGAAGCTTTCTTT. Translation gives CASSYSMNTEAFF.